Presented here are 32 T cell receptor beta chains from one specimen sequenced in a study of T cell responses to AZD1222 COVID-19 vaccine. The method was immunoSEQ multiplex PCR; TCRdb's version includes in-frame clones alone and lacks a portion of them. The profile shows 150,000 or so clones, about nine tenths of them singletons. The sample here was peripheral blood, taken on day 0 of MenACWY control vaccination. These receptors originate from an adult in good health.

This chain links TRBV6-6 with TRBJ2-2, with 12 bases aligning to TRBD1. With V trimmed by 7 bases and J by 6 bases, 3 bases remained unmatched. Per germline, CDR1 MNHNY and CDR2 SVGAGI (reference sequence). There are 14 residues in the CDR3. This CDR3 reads CASIRDRGPGELFF. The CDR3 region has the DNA TGTGCCAGCATCCGGGACAGGGGGCCCGGGGAGCTGTTTTTT.

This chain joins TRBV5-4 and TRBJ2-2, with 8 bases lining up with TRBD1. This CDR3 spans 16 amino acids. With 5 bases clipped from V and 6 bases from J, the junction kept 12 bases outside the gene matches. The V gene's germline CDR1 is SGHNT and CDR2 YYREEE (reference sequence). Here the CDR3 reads CASSPGGGDFAGELFF. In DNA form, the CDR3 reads TGTGCCAGCAGTCCAGGGGGCGGTGATTTCGCCGGGGAGCTGTTTTTT.

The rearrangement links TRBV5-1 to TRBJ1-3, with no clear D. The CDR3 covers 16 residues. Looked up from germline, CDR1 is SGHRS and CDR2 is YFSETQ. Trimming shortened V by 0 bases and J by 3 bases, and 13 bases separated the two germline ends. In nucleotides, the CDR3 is TGCGCCAGCAGCTTGGCCGGAGGAGGGCTTGGAAACACCATATATTTT. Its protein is CASSLAGGGLGNTIYF.

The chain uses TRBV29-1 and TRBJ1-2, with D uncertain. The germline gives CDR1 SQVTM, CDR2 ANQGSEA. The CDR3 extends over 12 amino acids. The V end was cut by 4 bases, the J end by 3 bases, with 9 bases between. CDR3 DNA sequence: TGCAGCGTTGCCCCACTTTACTATGGCTACACCTTC. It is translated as CSVAPLYYGYTF.

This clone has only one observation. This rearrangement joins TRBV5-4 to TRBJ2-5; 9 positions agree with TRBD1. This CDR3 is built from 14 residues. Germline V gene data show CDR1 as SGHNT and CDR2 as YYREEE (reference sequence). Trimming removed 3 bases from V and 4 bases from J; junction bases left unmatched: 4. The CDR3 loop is CASSSPGQGETQYF. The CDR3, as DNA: TGTGCCAGCAGCTCTCCGGGACAGGGAGAGACCCAGTACTTC.

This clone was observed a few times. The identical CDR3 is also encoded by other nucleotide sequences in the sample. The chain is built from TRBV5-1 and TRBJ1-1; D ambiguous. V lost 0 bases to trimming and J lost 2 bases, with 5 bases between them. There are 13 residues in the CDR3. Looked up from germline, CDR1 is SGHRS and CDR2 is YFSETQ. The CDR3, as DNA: TGCGCCAGCAGCTTGGACACCAACACTGAAGCTTTCTTT. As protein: CASSLDTNTEAFF.

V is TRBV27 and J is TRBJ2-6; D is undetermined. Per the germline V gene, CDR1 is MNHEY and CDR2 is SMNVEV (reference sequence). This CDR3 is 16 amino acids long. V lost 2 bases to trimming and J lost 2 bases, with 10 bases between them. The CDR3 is CASSLGLSAGANVLTF. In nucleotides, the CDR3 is TGTGCCAGCAGTTTAGGGTTGTCGGCTGGGGCCAACGTCCTGACTTTC. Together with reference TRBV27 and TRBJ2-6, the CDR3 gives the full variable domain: EAQVTQNPRYLITVTGKKLTVTCSQNMNHEYMSWYRQDPGLGLRQIYYSMNVEVTDKGDVPEGYKVSRKEKRNFPLILESPSPNQTSLYFCASSLGLSAGANVLTFGAGSRLTVL.

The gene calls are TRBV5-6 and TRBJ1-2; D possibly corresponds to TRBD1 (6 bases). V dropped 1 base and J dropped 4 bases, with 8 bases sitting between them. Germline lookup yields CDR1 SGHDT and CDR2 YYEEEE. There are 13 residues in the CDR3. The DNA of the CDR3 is TGTGCCAGCAGCTTGTTCAGGGGCTATGGCTACACCTTC. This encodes CASSLFRGYGYTF.

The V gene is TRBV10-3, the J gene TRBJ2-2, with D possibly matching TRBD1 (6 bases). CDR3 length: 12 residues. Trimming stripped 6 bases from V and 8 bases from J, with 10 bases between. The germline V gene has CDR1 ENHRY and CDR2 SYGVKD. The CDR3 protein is CAISPQGGELFF. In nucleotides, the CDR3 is TGTGCCATCAGCCCCCAGGGGGGGGAGCTGTTTTTT.

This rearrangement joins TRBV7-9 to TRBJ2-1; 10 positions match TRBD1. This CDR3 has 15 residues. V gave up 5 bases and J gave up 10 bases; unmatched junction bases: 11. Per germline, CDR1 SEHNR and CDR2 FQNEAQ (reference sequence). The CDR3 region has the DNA TGTGCCAGCAGCCCTAGACAGGGGGCGTCGGGGGAGCAGTTCTTC. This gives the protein CASSPRQGASGEQFF.

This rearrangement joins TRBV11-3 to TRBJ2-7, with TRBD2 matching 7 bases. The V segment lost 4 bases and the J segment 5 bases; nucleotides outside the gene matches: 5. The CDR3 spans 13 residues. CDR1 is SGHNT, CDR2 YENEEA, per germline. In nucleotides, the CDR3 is TGTGCCAGCAGCTCCCTAGCGGCCAACGAGCAGTACTTC. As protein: CASSSLAANEQYF. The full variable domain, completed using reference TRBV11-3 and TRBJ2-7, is EAGVVQSPRYKIIEKKQPVAFWCNPISGHNTLYWYLQNLGQGPELLIRYENEEAVDDSQLPKDRFSAERLKGVDSTLKIQPAELGDSAVYLCASSSLAANEQYFGPGTRLTVT.

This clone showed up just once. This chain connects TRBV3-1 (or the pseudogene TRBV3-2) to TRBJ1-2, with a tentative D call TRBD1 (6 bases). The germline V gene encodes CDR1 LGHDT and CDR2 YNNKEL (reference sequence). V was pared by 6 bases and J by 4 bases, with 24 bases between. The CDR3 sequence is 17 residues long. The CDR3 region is CASSPSSAGDFTYGYTF. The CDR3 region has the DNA TGTGCCAGCAGTCCTTCATCGGCAGGGGATTTTACCTATGGCTACACCTTC.

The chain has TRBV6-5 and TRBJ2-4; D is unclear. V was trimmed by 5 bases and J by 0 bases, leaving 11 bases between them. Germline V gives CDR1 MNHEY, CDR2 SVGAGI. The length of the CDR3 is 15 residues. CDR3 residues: CASSPGGVAKNIQYF. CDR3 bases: TGTGCCAGCAGTCCGGGTGGGGTAGCCAAAAACATTCAGTACTTC.

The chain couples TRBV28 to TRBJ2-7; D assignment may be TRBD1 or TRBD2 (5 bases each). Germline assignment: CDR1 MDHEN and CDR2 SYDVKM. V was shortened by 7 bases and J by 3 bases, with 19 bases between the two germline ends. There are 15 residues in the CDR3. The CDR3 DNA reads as TGTGCCAGCATCACCTCTCCGGGACCGAGCTACGAGCAGTACTTC. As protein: CASITSPGPSYEQYF.

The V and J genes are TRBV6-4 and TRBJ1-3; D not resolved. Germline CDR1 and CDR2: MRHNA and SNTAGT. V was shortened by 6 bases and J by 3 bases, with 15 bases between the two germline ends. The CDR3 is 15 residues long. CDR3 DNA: TGTGCCAGCAGCCTCAGCCACACCGGTGGAAACACCATATATTTT. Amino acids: CASSLSHTGGNTIYF.

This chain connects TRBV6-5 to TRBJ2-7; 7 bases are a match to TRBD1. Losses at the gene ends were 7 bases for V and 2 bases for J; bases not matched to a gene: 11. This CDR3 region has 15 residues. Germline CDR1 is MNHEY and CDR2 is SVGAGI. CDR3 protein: CASTPGAGGPYEQYF. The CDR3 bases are TGTGCCAGCACACCTGGGGCAGGGGGTCCCTACGAGCAGTACTTC.

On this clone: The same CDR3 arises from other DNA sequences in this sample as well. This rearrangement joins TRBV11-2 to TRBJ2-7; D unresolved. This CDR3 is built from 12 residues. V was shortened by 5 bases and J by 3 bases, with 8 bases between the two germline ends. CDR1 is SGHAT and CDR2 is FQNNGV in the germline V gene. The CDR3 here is CASSPPGYEQYV. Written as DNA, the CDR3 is TGTGCCAGCAGCCCCCCAGGCTACGAGCAGTACGTC.

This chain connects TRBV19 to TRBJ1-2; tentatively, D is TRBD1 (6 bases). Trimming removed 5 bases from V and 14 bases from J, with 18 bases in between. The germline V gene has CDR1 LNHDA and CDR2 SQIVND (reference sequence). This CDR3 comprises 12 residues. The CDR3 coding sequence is TGTGCCAGTAGTGCCGACAGGACCCTTTGGACCTTC. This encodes CASSADRTLWTF.

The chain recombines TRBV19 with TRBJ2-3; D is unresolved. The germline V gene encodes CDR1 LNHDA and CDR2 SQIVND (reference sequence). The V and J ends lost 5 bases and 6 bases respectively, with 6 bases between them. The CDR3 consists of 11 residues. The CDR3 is CASSFGDTQYF. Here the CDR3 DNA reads TGTGCCAGTAGTTTTGGGGATACGCAGTATTTT.

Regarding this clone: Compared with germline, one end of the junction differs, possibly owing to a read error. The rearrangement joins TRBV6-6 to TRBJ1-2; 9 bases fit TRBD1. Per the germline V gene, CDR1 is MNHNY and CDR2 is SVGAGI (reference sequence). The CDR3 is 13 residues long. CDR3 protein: CASSRAGDRDPYF. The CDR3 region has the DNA TGTGCCAGCAGTCGTGCTGGGGACAGGGACCCCTACTTC.

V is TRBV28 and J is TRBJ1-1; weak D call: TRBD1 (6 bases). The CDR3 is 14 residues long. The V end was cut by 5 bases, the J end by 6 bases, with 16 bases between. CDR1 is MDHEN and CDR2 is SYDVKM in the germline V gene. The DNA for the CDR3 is TGTGCCAGCAGTGCTACCCCCACAGGGCCTGAAGCTTTCTTT. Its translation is CASSATPTGPEAFF.

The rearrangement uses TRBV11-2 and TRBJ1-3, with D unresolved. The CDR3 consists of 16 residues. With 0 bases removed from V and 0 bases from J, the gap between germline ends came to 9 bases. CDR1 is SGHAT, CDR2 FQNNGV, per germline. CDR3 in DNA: TGTGCCAGCAGCTTAGATCAGTCACTCTCTGGAAACACCATATATTTT. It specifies CASSLDQSLSGNTIYF. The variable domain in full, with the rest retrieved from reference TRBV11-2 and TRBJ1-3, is EAGVAQSPRYKIIEKRQSVAFWCNPISGHATLYWYQQILGQGPKLLIQFQNNGVVDDSQLPKDRFSAERLKGVDSTLKIQPAKLEDSAVYLCASSLDQSLSGNTIYFGEGSWLTVV.

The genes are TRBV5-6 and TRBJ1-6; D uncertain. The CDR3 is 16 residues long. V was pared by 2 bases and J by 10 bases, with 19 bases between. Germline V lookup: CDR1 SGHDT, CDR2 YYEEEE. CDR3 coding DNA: TGTGCCAGCAGCTTCCTCTCTCCAGGTCCCTCGTCACCCCTCCACTTT. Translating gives CASSFLSPGPSSPLHF. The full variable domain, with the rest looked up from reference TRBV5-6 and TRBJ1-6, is DAGVTQSPTHLIKTRGQQVTLRCSPKSGHDTVSWYQQALGQGPQFIFQYYEEEERQRGNFPDRFSGHQFPNYSSELNVNALLLGDSALYLCASSFLSPGPSSPLHFGNGTRLTVT.

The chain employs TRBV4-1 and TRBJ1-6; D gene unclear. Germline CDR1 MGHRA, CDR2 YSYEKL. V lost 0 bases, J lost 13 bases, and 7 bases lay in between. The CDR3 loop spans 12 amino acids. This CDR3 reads CASSQDLGPLHF. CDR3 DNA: TGCGCCAGCAGCCAAGATTTGGGGCCCCTCCACTTT.

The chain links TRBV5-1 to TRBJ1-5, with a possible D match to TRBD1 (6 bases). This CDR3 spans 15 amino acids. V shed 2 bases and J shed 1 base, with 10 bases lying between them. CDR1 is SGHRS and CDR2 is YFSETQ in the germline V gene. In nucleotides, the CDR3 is TGCGCCAGCAGCTTCGGGGGCGGGAGCAATCAGCCCCAGCATTTT. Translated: CASSFGGGSNQPQHF.

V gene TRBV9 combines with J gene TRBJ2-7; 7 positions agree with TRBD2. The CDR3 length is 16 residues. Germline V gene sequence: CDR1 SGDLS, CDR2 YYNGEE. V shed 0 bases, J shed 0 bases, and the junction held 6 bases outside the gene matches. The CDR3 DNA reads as TGTGCCAGCAGCGTAGGGCTAGCGGACAACTCCTACGAGCAGTACTTC. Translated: CASSVGLADNSYEQYF.

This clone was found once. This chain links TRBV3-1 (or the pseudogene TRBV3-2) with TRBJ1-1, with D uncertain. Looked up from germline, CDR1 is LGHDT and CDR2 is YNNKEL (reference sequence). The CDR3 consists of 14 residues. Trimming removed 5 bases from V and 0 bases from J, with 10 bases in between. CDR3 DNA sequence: TGTGCCAGCAGCAACAGAGAAGTGAACACTGAAGCTTTCTTT. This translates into CASSNREVNTEAFF.

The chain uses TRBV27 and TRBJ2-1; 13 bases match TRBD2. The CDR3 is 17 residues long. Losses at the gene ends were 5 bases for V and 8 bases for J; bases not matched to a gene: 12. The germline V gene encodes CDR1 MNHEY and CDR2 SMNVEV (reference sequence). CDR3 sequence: CASSRPKLAGGPHEQFF. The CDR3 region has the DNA TGTGCCAGCAGTCGACCTAAACTAGCGGGAGGGCCCCATGAGCAGTTCTTC.

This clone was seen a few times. DNA for the CDR3: TGTGCCAGCAGTTTGCTTGGCTACACCTTC. Its translation is CASSLLGYTF. The rearrangement links TRBV12-3 or TRBV12-4 to TRBJ1-2, with D unresolved. Trimming took 3 bases from V and 7 from J, leaving 3 bases between them. The CDR3 runs 10 residues.

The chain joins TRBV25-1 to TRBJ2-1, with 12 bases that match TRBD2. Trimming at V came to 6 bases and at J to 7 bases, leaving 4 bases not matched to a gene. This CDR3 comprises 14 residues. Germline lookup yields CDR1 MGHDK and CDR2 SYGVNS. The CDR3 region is CASSRLAGENEQFF. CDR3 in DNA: TGTGCCAGCAGCCGACTAGCGGGAGAGAATGAGCAGTTCTTC.

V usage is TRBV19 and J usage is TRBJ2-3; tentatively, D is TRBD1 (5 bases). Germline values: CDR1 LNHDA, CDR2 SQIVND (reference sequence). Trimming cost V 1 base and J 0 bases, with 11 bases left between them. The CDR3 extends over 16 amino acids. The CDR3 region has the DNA TGTGCCAGTAGTATAGCCCCAGGGATTAGCACAGATACGCAGTATTTT. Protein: CASSIAPGISTDTQYF.

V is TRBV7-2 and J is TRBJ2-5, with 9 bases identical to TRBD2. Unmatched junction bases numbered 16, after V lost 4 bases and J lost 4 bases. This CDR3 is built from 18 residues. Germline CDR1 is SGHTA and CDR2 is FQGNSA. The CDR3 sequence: CASSSPTSGTLRTETQYF. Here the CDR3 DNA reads TGTGCCAGCAGCTCCCCGACTAGCGGTACCCTTAGGACAGAGACCCAGTACTTC.